The 16 T cell receptor beta chains presented below share a single source sample, sequenced in a study of T cells in Graves' hyperthyroidism and ophthalmopathy. Researchers took RNA transcripts and amplified the TCR beta CDR3 regions from them. A set of HTBI primers served as the primers for a first-round RT-PCR of the TCR CDR3. From the multiplex PCR reads, TCRdb called clonotypes with MiXCR, one entry per CDR3 protein. The data show fewer than 450,000 distinct CDR3 sequences, more than 12% seen once. The material sequenced was blood. The receptors originated from a man over 45 with Graves' ophthalmopathy.

This clonotype was recorded a few times. The CDR3 nucleotides read TGTGCCACCGCAAGGTATAATAGCGGGAGGAGCACAGATACGCAGTATTTT. Protein product: CATARYNSGRSTDTQYF. V gene TRBV24-1 combines with J gene TRBJ2-3, with 10 bases that match TRBD2. Germline V gene lookup returns CDR1 KGHDR and CDR2 SFDVKD. The ends lost 9 bases at V and 0 bases at J; junction bases unmatched: 11. The CDR3 contains 17 residues.

This clonotype was seen at least ten times. The chain joins TRBV7-3 to TRBJ2-1; 7 bases match TRBD2. Germline assignment: CDR1 SGHTA and CDR2 FQGTGA. Trimming cost V 0 bases and J 3 bases; bases outside gene matches: 8. The CDR3 length is 17 residues. CDR3 in amino acids: CASSLTVLASGYNEQFF. The CDR3, as DNA: TGTGCCAGCAGCTTAACGGTACTGGCTAGCGGCTACAATGAGCAGTTCTTC.

This clonotype was detected many times. The gene calls are TRBV20-1 and TRBJ2-2; D is ambiguous. This CDR3 is built from 13 residues. CDR1 DFQATT and CDR2 SNEGSKA come from the germline V gene (reference sequence). The V end was cut by 3 bases, the J end by 7 bases, with 12 bases between. CDR3 region: CSASSHAVGELFF. In DNA, the CDR3 is TGCAGTGCTAGCTCTCACGCGGTCGGGGAGCTGTTTTTT.

This clonotype was detected ten times or more. The chain couples TRBV3-1 to TRBJ1-2, with 7 bases that match TRBD1. Germline V gives CDR1 LGHDT, CDR2 YNNKEL (reference sequence). This CDR3 spans 14 amino acids. V lost 5 bases, J lost 4 bases, and 7 bases stayed unmatched. The CDR3 sequence: CASSSETGTYGYTF. The CDR3 coding sequence is TGTGCCAGCAGCTCTGAGACAGGGACCTATGGCTACACCTTC.

This clonotype was recorded at least ten times. This sequence joins TRBV4-1 and TRBJ2-7; TRBD1 matches 7 bases. The CDR3 loop spans 14 amino acids. CDR1 MGHRA and CDR2 YSYEKL come from the germline V gene. The junction had 4 bases not matched to a gene; V was cut back by 2 bases and J by 3 bases. DNA of the CDR3: TGCGCCAGCAGCCAACAGACAGGGAACTACGAGCAGTACTTC. Protein product: CASSQQTGNYEQYF.

This clonotype was observed many times. The chain couples TRBV5-1 to TRBJ2-7; D unclear. The V gene lost 1 base and the J gene lost 6 bases, with 14 bases spanning the gap. Germline-derived CDR1 and CDR2 are SGHRS and YFSETQ. This CDR3 is 14 amino acids long. CDR3 sequence reads: CASSLSSVTGEQYF. CDR3 coding DNA: TGCGCCAGCAGCTTGTCCTCAGTAACGGGCGAGCAGTACTTC.

This clonotype was counted at least ten times. The CDR3 coding sequence is TGCAGCGTTGATCAGACAAGGGGGATAGTGAACACTGAAGCTTTCTTT. Amino acids: CSVDQTRGIVNTEAFF. V is TRBV29-1 and J is TRBJ1-1; a possible D gene is TRBD1 (6 bases). The CDR3 is made up of 16 amino acids. Germline V gene sequence: CDR1 SQVTM, CDR2 ANQGSEA. Trimming removed 3 bases at V and 0 bases at J, with 17 bases between.

This clonotype was recorded at least ten times. The rearrangement uses TRBV11-2 and TRBJ2-7; D may be TRBD1 (5 bases). Germline assignment: CDR1 SGHAT and CDR2 FQNNGV. Trimming took 3 bases from V and 3 from J, leaving 6 bases between them. This CDR3 region has 12 residues. The CDR3 region is CASSFGHYEQYF. The CDR3 DNA reads TGTGCCAGCAGCTTCGGACACTACGAGCAGTACTTC.

The chain uses TRBV20-1 and TRBJ1-5; D gene uncertain. CDR3 length: 11 residues. Germline V CDR1 and CDR2: DFQATT, SNEGSKA (reference sequence). Trimming pared 3 bases from V and 5 bases from J, leaving 5 bases between. The CDR3 sequence is CSASSDQPQHF. CDR3 sequence (DNA): TGCAGTGCTAGCTCAGATCAGCCCCAGCATTTT.

This clonotype was seen repeatedly, ten times or more. The gene calls are TRBV29-1 and TRBJ2-7; the D gene is possibly TRBD1 (5 bases). The CDR3 covers 14 residues. Germline V CDR1 and CDR2: SQVTM, ANQGSEA. V was shortened by 0 bases and J by 5 bases, with 14 bases between the two germline ends. CDR3 in DNA: TGCAGCGTTGAAGACAGGGAAGAGTTTAACGAGCAGTACTTC. This encodes CSVEDREEFNEQYF.

The chain carries TRBV6-1 and TRBJ1-1; D is undetermined. Germline-derived CDR1 and CDR2 are MNHNS and SASEGT. V shed 5 bases and J shed 2 bases, with 15 bases lying between them. This CDR3 contains 15 residues. In DNA, the CDR3 is TGTGCCAGCAGTTATAGTTCTCCACCTAACACTGAAGCTTTCTTT. It encodes CASSYSSPPNTEAFF.

The table lists this clonotype with many counts. The genes are TRBV12-3 or TRBV12-4 and TRBJ2-7; 10 bases map to TRBD2. The J segment lost 2 bases and the V segment lost 2 bases, leaving 9 bases of the junction unmatched. The CDR3 loop spans 17 amino acids. CDR3 amino acids: CASSLPSLAGAPYEQYF. For the CDR3, the DNA is TGTGCCAGCAGTTTACCCTCTCTAGCGGGAGCCCCCTACGAGCAGTACTTC.

This clonotype was counted at least ten times. This chain uses TRBV27 with TRBJ1-3; TRBD1 is a possible D gene (5 bases). Trimming left V 7 bases short and J 0 bases short, with 19 bases between. The CDR3 contains 17 residues. Germline loops: CDR1 MNHEY, CDR2 SMNVEV (reference sequence). CDR3 in DNA: TGTGCCAGCACTCTCATTTGGGACGGAGGCTCTGGAAACACCATATATTTT. Protein sequence: CASTLIWDGGSGNTIYF.

This clonotype was seen repeatedly, ten times or more. The rearrangement joins TRBV9 to TRBJ2-5; 7 bases match TRBD2. Germline CDR1 reads SGDLS; CDR2 reads YYNGEE. The V gene end was trimmed by 3 bases and the J gene end by 5 bases; junction bases not matched to a gene: 10. This CDR3 spans 15 amino acids. DNA of the CDR3: TGTGCCAGCAGCGCCGGGACTATGGTTGGGGAGACCCAGTACTTC. Amino acid sequence: CASSAGTMVGETQYF.

This clonotype was detected ten times or more. The V call is TRBV5-1, the J call TRBJ2-3; D is uncertain. This CDR3 contains 13 residues. V was clipped by 5 bases and J by 2 bases, with 9 bases between them. CDR1 SGHRS and CDR2 YFSETQ come from the germline V gene. CDR3 residues: CASSTMFTDTQYF. CDR3 DNA sequence: TGCGCCAGCAGTACAATGTTCACAGATACGCAGTATTTT. The entire variable domain, with the rest obtained from reference TRBV5-1 and TRBJ2-3, is as follows: KAGVTQTPRYLIKTRGQQVTLSCSPISGHRSVSWYQQTPGQGLQFLFEYFSETQRNKGNFPGRFSGRQFSNSRSEMNVSTLELGDSALYLCASSTMFTDTQYFGPGTRLTVL.

This chain joins TRBV27 and TRBJ2-7; D perhaps matches TRBD1 (5 bases). Trimming shortened V by 2 bases and J by 4 bases, and 12 bases separated the two germline ends. The CDR3 spans 14 residues. Germline CDR1 is MNHEY and CDR2 is SMNVEV (reference sequence). The CDR3 nucleotides read TGTGCCAGCAGTTTAAGACAGCATACTTACGAGCAGTACTTC. It yields the protein CASSLRQHTYEQYF.